This paragraph covers one T cell receptor beta chain sequence. This clone was picked up a small number of times. The target of this receptor is not known. No base-level quality is on record; no much larger clone is a single base apart. The High Capacity cDNA Reverse Transcription Kit was used to reverse transcribe all of the isolated RNA, meaning that expressed TCRB transcripts were what got sequenced. Naive, central memory and regulatory T cell samples underwent deep immunoSEQ sequencing, averaging roughly 3.5 million total reads per sample. Sorted cells were lysed in RLT buffer, and RNA was extracted using DNase-treated RNeasy Micro or Mini kits according to cell number. To prevent cross-contamination, each cell subset was processed individually, whereas patient and healthy donor samples were processed jointly. Using the immunoSEQ multiplex PCR, TCRB sequences were amplified from cDNA into 87-bp fragments spanning the CDR3 region. Sequencing of the amplicons was done on the Illumina HiSeq platform. In the authors' own workflow: PCR bias was computationally corrected using synthetic template baselines, reads within Hamming distance 2 were collapsed, and singletons that could not be merged were discarded. Reads were aligned to IMGT to assign V, D and J genes, CDR3 length, and insertions or deletions at six rearrangement sites. Within each subset, clonotype counts were normalized to sorted cell number, after which true diversity and Gini coefficients were computed with the tcR R package. The overlap coefficient, calculated on TCRB nucleotide sequences, was used to measure repertoire sharing. Out-of-frame TCRB sequences from naive cells were analyzed to stand in for the pre-selection repertoire. TCRdb provides this immuneACCESS table in a form limited to in-frame rearrangements. Some clones are lacking; in checked studies, under half of them reflect an unresolved V gene, and why the rest are absent is not known. V, J and clone size reflect that table, while D and trimming were determined from the DNA. The sample data list under 450,000 clones, and around 13% of these were observed just once. The ten largest clones capture less than 0.04% of the sample.

These data come from a study of beta chain features in type 1 diabetes (dated by TCRdb to 2016 to 2018). Notes on the research overall: Mean age, gender distribution, total cell number and subset yield did not differ between patients and healthy donors. Regulatory and stem cell-like memory subsets were isolated from only 8 patients and about eight healthy donors, whereas naive and central memory subsets came from all 30 or so donors. In the study, TCRB repertoires of sorted circulating CD4+ T cell subsets from recently diagnosed type 1 diabetes patients were compared with those of matched healthy donors. A total of roughly 110 million sorted cells were examined across all samples, and the number of cells per subset was strongly correlated with RNA yield.

A single peripheral blood draw of roughly 0.11 L on average was collected from each donor into heparinised tubes. Using a panel that included CD45RO, CCR7, CD25, CD127, CD95 and CD27, naive, central memory, regulatory and stem cell-like memory CD4+ T cells were sorted on a BD FACSAria II. Every sorted population had a purity above 95%. PBMCs were isolated right away by Lymphoprep density gradient centrifugation and were stained directly, without culture. So that batch effects would be minimized, each experiment stained and sorted samples in pairs, pairing one healthy donor with one patient. The full study reports these points: Fewer insertions and more nucleotide deletions at VDJ recombination sites were observed in patients with type 1 diabetes, implying thymic rearrangement abnormalities. Type 1 diabetes patients showed a moderate but significant shortening of TCRB CDR3 length in all four CD4+ subsets. Naive, central memory and regulatory TCRB repertoires appeared to be more similar among patients than among healthy donors. HLA sub-analyses involved small numbers of individuals, so any influence of HLA type on TCRB rearrangement remained unresolved. Shorter templates might have been favored by PCR, but patient and control samples were amplified and corrected together, so both groups would have been affected equally by any skew. Sequencing cDNA rather than genomic DNA could over-represent highly expressing activated cells, although activation and CD3 levels did not differ between groups.

Input material: naive CD4+ T cells from blood. The cell subset or site label, read with the paper, signifies: true naive CD4+ T cells. The clonotype comes from a man aged 25-45 years in good health.

The DNA is TGTGCCAGCACCCAGCGGGGACAGGGGCCCATCGATGAGCAGTTCTTC. Protein translation: CASTQRGQGPIDEQFF. The chain employs TRBV11-3 and TRBJ2-1; the central 10 bases match TRBD1. From V the trimming removes 7 bases and from J it removes 8 bases, while the gene matches leave 14 bases of the junction unaccounted for. The germline V gene encodes CDR1 SGHNT and CDR2 YENEEA. The CDR3 covers 16 residues, taking in both the cysteine and the phenylalanine. Just the 48-base CDR3 DNA is kept, in frame starting at base 1.